The 18 T cell receptor beta chains in this list originate from one sample, sequenced in a study of blood T cell repertoires in COVID-19. The table came from immunoSEQ multiplex PCR; TCRdb's copy has only in-frame clones and leaves some out. The table records some 520,000 clones, 85% to 90% of them present only once. Sequenced sample: peripheral blood. These receptors originate from a man between 18 and 35 years old with COVID-19, enrolled during active disease.

This chain connects TRBV7-3 to TRBJ2-5; the match to TRBD1 covers 11 bases. With 5 bases clipped from V and 6 bases from J, the junction kept 11 bases outside the gene matches. CDR1 and CDR2 (germline): SGHTA, FQGTGA. The CDR3 runs 16 residues. The DNA of the CDR3 is TGTGCCAGCAGCGAGGACAGGGGGCGCGTTGGGAAGACCCAGTACTTC. This codes for CASSEDRGRVGKTQYF.

The chain is built from TRBV19 and TRBJ1-4, with D maybe TRBD1 (5 bases). The CDR3 sequence is 16 residues long. Germline values: CDR1 LNHDA, CDR2 SQIVND (reference sequence). The CDR3 protein is CVSKGTEAQSNEKLFF. The CDR3 DNA reads as TGTGTCTCCAAGGGGACTGAGGCTCAGTCTAATGAAAAACTGTTTTTT.

The chain is built from TRBV18 and TRBJ1-6, with D uncertain. The V end was cut by 3 bases, the J end by 7 bases, with 13 bases between. CDR3 length: 15 residues. Germline CDR1 reads KGHSH; CDR2 reads LQKENI. CDR3 sequence (DNA): TGTGCCAGCTCACCTGCGCAGAGCGCGAATTCACCCCTCCACTTT. This encodes CASSPAQSANSPLHF.

This clone showed up just once. The chain couples TRBV6-1 to TRBJ2-7; D uncertain. Per the germline V gene, CDR1 is MNHNS and CDR2 is SASEGT. CDR3 length equals 15 residues. Trimming took 1 base from V and 1 from J, leaving 11 bases between them. Here the CDR3 reads CASSEVQFPSYEQYF. The CDR3 DNA reads as TGTGCCAGCAGTGAAGTACAGTTTCCGTCCTACGAGCAGTACTTC.

The chain recombines TRBV9 with TRBJ1-1, with 7 nucleotides matching TRBD1. Trimming removed 2 bases from V and 1 base from J; junction bases left unmatched: 20. The CDR3 is 20 amino acids. Germline lookup yields CDR1 SGDLS and CDR2 YYNGEE. The CDR3 coding sequence is TGTGCCAGCAGCGTCTATAGTCCCACAGGGGTCCCGTGGAAGAACACTGAAGCTTTCTTT. Amino acid sequence: CASSVYSPTGVPWKNTEAFF.

This clone was observed a few times. The chain couples TRBV18 to TRBJ1-1, with D unresolved. Germline-derived CDR1 and CDR2 are KGHSH and LQKENI. V was shortened by 0 bases and J by 4 bases, with 9 bases between the two germline ends. This CDR3 is 14 amino acids long. In DNA form, the CDR3 reads TGTGCCAGCTCACCACCGCGGTCGTTCACTGAAGCTTTCTTT. Translating gives CASSPPRSFTEAFF.

The chain couples TRBV9 to TRBJ2-7; 11 bases match TRBD2. The V gene's germline CDR1 is SGDLS and CDR2 YYNGEE. The CDR3 loop spans 17 amino acids. V was pared by 4 bases and J by 3 bases, with 12 bases of the junction left unmatched. CDR3 DNA: TGTGCCAGCAGCCGGCTAGCGGGAGGCCCTAACCACTACGAGCAGTACTTC. This gives the protein CASSRLAGGPNHYEQYF.

The chain joins TRBV6-5 to TRBJ1-2; tentative D call: TRBD1 (6 bases). The CDR3 contains 12 residues. Looked up from germline, CDR1 is MNHEY and CDR2 is SVGAGI. With 6 bases removed from V and 4 bases from J, the gap between germline ends came to 9 bases. The DNA of the CDR3 is TGTGCCAGCAGGCTACAGGGCTATGGCTACACCTTC. The encoded protein is CASRLQGYGYTF.

The V gene is TRBV7-8, the J gene TRBJ2-3, with 9 bases lining up with TRBD2. Germline values: CDR1 SGHVS, CDR2 FQNEAQ. The length of the CDR3 is 14 residues. V shed 5 bases, J shed 8 bases, and the junction held 8 bases outside the gene matches. The chain's CDR3 is CASSPREGTPTQYF. The CDR3 region has the DNA TGTGCCAGCAGCCCGCGGGAGGGTACACCTACGCAGTATTTT.

This chain uses TRBV18 with TRBJ1-6, with 7 bases identical to TRBD1. The V gene's germline CDR1 is KGHSH and CDR2 LQKENI. V shed 6 bases and J 8 bases; nucleotides not matched to a gene: 10. The CDR3 has 15 amino acids. This CDR3 reads CASSTIDRADSPLHF. The CDR3 DNA reads TGTGCCAGCTCCACCATAGACAGGGCGGATTCACCCCTCCACTTT.

The V and J genes are TRBV5-4 and TRBJ2-3; perhaps TRBD2 as D (5 bases). The V end lost 1 base, the J end lost 1 base, and 10 bases lay between the germline ends. This CDR3 region has 15 residues. The germline V gene encodes CDR1 SGHNT and CDR2 YYREEE (reference sequence). The chain's CDR3 is CASSLIMRGTDTQYF. The CDR3 nucleotides read TGTGCCAGCAGCTTGATAATGAGGGGCACAGATACGCAGTATTTT.

V and J are TRBV4-2 and TRBJ1-6; unclear D gene. V lost 0 bases and J 0 bases, leaving 12 bases between the germline ends. Germline V gene lookup returns CDR1 LGHNA and CDR2 YNFKEQ. The CDR3 sequence is 18 residues long. The CDR3 protein is CASSQETPRSSYNSPLHF. The DNA of the CDR3 is TGTGCCAGCAGCCAAGAAACACCGAGGAGCTCCTATAATTCACCCCTCCACTTT.

The chain is built from TRBV18 and TRBJ2-2; 7 bases map to TRBD2. V gave up 3 bases and J gave up 0 bases; unmatched junction bases: 4. Germline V gene lookup returns CDR1 KGHSH and CDR2 LQKENI. The CDR3 loop spans 16 amino acids. The CDR3 sequence: CASSPRLAANTGELFF. DNA for the CDR3: TGTGCCAGCTCACCTAGACTAGCAGCGAACACCGGGGAGCTGTTTTTT.

This clone was observed once. The chain is built from TRBV2 and TRBJ2-3; 11 bases map to TRBD2. The CDR3 has 17 amino acids. J was trimmed by 6 bases and V by 3 bases; bases with no gene match: 11. CDR1 and CDR2 (germline): SNHLY, FYNNEI. CDR3 nucleotide sequence: TGTGCCAGCAGTGACAATCTAGCGGGGGGCCTCTGGGATACGCAGTATTTT. Its protein product is CASSDNLAGGLWDTQYF.

As DNA, the CDR3 is TGTGCCAGCACCCCCGGGTACCCGGGGCAGCCCCAGCATTTT. This codes for CASTPGYPGQPQHF. The J gene is TRBJ1-5, the V gene TRBV6-6; D is ambiguous. The germline V gene encodes CDR1 MNHNY and CDR2 SVGAGI (reference sequence). V gave up 7 bases and J gave up 7 bases, with 17 bases separating them. CDR3 length equals 14 residues.

Only a few counts were recorded for this clone. V gene TRBV5-1 combines with J gene TRBJ1-6; maybe TRBD1 (5 bases). The germline V and J ends were trimmed by 0 bases and 8 bases, with 15 bases remaining between them. This CDR3 is built from 16 residues. CDR1 is SGHRS, CDR2 YFSETQ, per germline. For the CDR3, the DNA is TGCGCCAGCAGCTTGGGACTTCGCCGGGGGGATTCACCCCTCCACTTT. Its translation is CASSLGLRRGDSPLHF.

This clone was found once. The V and J genes are TRBV19 and TRBJ1-5; unclear D gene. The ends were cut back, 6 bases at V and 8 bases at J, with 14 bases in the middle. This CDR3 is built from 13 residues. Germline assignment: CDR1 LNHDA and CDR2 SQIVND (reference sequence). The CDR3 loop reads CASRERGREPQHF. Here the CDR3 DNA reads TGTGCCAGTAGAGAGCGCGGCCGTGAGCCCCAGCATTTT. The full variable domain, its missing parts supplied by reference TRBV19 and TRBJ1-5, is DGGITQSPKYLFRKEGQNVTLSCEQNLNHDAMYWYRQDPGQGLRLIYYSQIVNDFQKGDIAEGYSVSREKKESFPLTVTSAQKNPTAFYLCASRERGREPQHFGDGTRLSIL.

This chain connects TRBV6-2 or TRBV6-3 to TRBJ1-2; 9 bases agree with TRBD1. CDR1 is MNHEY, CDR2 SVGEGT, per germline. V lost 5 bases and J lost 8; bases outside the gene matches: 6. The CDR3 has 13 residues. CDR3 sequence: CASSGQGWRGYTF. CDR3 bases: TGTGCCAGCAGTGGACAGGGGTGGCGAGGCTACACCTTC.